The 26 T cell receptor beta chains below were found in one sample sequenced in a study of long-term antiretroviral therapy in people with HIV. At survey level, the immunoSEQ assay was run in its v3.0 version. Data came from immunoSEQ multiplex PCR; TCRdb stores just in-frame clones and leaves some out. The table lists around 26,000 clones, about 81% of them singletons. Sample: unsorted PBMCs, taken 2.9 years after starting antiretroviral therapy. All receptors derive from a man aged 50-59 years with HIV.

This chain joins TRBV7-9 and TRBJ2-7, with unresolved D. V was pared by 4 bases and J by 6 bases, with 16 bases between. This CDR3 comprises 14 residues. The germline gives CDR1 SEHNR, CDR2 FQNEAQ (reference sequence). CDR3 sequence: CASSSPGSGPEQYF. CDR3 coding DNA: TGTGCCAGCAGCTCACCCGGAAGTGGTCCCGAGCAGTACTTC. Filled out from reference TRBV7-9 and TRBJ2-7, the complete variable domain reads DTGVSQNPRHKITKRGQNVTFRCDPISEHNRLYWYRQTLGQGPEFLTYFQNEAQLEKSRLLSDRFSAERPKGSFSTLEIQRTEQGDSAMYLCASSSPGSGPEQYFGPGTRLTVT.

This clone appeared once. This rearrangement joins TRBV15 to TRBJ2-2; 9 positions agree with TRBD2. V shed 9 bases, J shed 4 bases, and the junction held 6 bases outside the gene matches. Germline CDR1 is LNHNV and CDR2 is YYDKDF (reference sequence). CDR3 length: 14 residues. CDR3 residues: CATGLAGSTGELFF. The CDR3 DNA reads TGTGCCACTGGGCTAGCGGGGAGCACCGGGGAGCTGTTTTTT.

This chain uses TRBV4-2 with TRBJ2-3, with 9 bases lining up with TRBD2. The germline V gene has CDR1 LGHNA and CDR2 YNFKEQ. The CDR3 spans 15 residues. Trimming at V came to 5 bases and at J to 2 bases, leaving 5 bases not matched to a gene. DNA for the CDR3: TGTGCCAGCAGCTTAAGACTAGCGGACACAGATACGCAGTATTTT. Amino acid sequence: CASSLRLADTDTQYF.

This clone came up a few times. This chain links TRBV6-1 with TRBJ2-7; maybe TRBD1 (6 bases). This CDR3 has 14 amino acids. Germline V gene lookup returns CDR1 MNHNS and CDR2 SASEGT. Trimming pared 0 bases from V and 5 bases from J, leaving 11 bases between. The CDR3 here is CASSEAGDTHEQYF. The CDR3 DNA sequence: TGTGCCAGCAGTGAAGCTGGGGACACACACGAGCAGTACTTC.

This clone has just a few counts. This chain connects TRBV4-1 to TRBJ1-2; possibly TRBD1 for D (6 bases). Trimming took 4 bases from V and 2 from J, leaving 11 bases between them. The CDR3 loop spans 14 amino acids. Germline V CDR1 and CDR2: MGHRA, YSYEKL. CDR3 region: CASSRTGANYGYTF. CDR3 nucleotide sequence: TGCGCCAGCAGCCGAACGGGGGCGAACTATGGCTACACCTTC.

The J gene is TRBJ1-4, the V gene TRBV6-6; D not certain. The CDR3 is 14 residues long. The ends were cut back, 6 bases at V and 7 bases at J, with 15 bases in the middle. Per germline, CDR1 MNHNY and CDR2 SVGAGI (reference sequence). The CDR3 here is CASSPGLEGEKLFF. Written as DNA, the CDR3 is TGTGCCAGCAGCCCGGGATTGGAGGGTGAAAAACTGTTTTTT.

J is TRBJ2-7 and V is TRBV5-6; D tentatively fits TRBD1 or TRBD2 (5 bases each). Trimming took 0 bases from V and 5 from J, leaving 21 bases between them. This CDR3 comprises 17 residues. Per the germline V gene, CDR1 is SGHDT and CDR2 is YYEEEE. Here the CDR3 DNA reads TGTGCCAGCAGCTTGGAACCTTGGGACCGCGTAAGGCACGAGCAGTACTTC. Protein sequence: CASSLEPWDRVRHEQYF.

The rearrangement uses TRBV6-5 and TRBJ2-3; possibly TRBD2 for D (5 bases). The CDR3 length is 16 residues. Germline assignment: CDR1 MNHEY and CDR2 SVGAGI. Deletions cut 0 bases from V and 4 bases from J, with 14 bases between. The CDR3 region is CASSYSRKSGPDTQYF. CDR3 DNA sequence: TGTGCCAGCAGTTACTCGAGGAAAAGCGGCCCAGATACGCAGTATTTT.

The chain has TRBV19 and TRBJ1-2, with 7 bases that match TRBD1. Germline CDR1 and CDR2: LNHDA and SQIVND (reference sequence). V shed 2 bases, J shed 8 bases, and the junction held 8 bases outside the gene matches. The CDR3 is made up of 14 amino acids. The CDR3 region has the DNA TGTGCCAGTAGTATACAGGGGGTCGAGGAAGGCTACACCTTC. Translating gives CASSIQGVEEGYTF. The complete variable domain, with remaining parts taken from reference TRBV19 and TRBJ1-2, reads DGGITQSPKYLFRKEGQNVTLSCEQNLNHDAMYWYRQDPGQGLRLIYYSQIVNDFQKGDIAEGYSVSREKKESFPLTVTSAQKNPTAFYLCASSIQGVEEGYTFGSGTRLTVV.

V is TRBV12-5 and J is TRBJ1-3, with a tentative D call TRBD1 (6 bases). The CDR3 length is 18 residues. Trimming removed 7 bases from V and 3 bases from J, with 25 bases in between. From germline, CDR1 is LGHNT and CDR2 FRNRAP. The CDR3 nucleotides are TGTGCTAGTGATATTCTCCCCTCCTGGGGGCCGATTGGAAACACCATATATTTT. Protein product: CASDILPSWGPIGNTIYF. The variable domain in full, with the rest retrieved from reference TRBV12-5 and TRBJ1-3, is DARVTQTPRHKVTEMGQEVTMRCQPILGHNTVFWYRQTMMQGLELLAYFRNRAPLDDSGMPKDRFSAEMPDATLATLKIQPSEPRDSAVYFCASDILPSWGPIGNTIYFGEGSWLTVV.

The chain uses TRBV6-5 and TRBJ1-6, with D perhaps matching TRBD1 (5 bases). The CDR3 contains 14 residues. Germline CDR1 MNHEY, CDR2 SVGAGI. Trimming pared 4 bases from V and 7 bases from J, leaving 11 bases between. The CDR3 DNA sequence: TGTGCCAGCAGTTTCGGACGGGGGAATTCACCCCTCCACTTT. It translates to CASSFGRGNSPLHF.

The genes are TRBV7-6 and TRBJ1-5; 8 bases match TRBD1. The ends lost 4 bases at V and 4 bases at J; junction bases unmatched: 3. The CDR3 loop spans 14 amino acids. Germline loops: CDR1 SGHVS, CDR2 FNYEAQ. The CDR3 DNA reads TGTGCCAGCAGCTCCGGACAGGGAAATCAGCCCCAGCATTTT. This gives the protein CASSSGQGNQPQHF.

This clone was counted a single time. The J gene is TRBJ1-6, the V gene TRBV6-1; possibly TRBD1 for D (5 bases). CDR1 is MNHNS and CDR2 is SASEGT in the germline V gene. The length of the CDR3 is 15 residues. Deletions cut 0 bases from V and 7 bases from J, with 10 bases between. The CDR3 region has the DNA TGTGCCAGCAGTGAAGCTAGGGGAAAGAATTCACCCCTCCACTTT. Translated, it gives CASSEARGKNSPLHF.

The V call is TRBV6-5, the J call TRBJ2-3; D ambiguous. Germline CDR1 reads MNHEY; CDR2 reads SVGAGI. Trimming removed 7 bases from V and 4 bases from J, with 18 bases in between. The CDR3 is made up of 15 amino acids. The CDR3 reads CASNSEPGYSDTQYF. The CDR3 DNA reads TGTGCCAGCAATTCAGAACCGGGTTATTCAGATACGCAGTATTTT.

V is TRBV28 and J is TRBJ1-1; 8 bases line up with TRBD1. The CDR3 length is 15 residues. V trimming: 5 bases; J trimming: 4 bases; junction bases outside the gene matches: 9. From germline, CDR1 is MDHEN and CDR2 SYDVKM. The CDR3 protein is CASSARTGRSTEAFF. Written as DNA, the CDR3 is TGTGCCAGCAGTGCCCGGACAGGGAGGTCCACTGAAGCTTTCTTT.

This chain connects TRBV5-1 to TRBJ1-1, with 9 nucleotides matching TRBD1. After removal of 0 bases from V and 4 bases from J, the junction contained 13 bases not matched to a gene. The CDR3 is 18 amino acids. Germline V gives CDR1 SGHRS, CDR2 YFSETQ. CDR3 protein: CASSLDTGGGGRGTEAFF. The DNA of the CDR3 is TGCGCCAGCAGCTTGGATACAGGGGGCGGGGGACGAGGCACTGAAGCTTTCTTT.

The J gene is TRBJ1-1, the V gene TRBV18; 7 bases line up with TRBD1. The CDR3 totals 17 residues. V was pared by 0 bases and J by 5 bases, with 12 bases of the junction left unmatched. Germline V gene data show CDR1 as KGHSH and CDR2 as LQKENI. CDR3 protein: CASSPPRQGTGWTEAFF. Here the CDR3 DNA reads TGTGCCAGCTCACCACCCCGACAGGGCACGGGGTGGACTGAAGCTTTCTTT.

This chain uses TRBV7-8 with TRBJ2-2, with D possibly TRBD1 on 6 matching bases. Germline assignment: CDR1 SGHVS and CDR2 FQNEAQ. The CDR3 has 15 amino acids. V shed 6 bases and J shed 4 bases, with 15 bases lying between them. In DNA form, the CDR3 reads TGTGCCAGCAGGGCAGGGGTGGGGTTCACCGGGGAGCTGTTTTTT. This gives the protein CASRAGVGFTGELFF.

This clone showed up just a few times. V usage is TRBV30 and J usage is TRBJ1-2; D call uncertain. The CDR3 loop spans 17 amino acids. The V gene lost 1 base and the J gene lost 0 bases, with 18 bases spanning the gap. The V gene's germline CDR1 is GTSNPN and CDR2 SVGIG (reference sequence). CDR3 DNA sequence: TGTGCCTGGAGTGGCGAACGGAGTACCAGAGCTAACTATGGCTACACCTTC. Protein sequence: CAWSGERSTRANYGYTF.

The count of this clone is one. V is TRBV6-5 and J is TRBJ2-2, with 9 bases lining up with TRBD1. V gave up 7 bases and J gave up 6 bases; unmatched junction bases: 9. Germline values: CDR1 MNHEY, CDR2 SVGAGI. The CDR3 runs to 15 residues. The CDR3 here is CASTAGTGISGELFF. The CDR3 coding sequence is TGTGCCAGCACCGCCGGGACAGGGATCTCCGGGGAGCTGTTTTTT.

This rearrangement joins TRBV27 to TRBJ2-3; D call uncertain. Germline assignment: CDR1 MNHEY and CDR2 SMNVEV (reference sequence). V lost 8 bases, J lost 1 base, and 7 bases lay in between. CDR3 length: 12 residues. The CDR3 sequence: CASPKRTDTQYF. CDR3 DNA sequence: TGTGCCAGCCCTAAACGCACAGATACGCAGTATTTT.

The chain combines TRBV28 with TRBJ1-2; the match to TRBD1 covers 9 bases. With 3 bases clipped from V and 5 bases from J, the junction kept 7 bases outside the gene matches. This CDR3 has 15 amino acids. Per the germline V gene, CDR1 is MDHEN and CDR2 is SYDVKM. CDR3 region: CASSFPGTGNYGYTF. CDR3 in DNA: TGTGCCAGCAGTTTTCCCGGGACAGGGAATTATGGCTACACCTTC.

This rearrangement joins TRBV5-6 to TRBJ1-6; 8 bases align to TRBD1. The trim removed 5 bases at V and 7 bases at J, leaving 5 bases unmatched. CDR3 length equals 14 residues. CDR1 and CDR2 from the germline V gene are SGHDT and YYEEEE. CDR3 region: CASSSDRENSPLHF. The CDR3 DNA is TGTGCCAGCAGTTCGGACAGGGAGAATTCACCCCTCCACTTT. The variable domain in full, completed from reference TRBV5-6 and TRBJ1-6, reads DAGVTQSPTHLIKTRGQQVTLRCSPKSGHDTVSWYQQALGQGPQFIFQYYEEEERQRGNFPDRFSGHQFPNYSSELNVNALLLGDSALYLCASSSDRENSPLHFGNGTRLTVT.

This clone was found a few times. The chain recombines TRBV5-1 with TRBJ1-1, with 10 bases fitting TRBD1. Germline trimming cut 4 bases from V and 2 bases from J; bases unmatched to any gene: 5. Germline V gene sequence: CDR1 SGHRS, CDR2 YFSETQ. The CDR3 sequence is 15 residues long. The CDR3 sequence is CASSLRQGANTEAFF. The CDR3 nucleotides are TGCGCCAGCAGCCTAAGACAGGGGGCCAACACTGAAGCTTTCTTT.

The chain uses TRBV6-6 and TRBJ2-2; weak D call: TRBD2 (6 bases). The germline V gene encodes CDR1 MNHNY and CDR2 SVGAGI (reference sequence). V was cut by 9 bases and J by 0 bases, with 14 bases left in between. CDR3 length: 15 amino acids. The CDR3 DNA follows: TGTGCCAGTTTCAAGTGGGGGGCGAACACCGGGGAGCTGTTTTTT. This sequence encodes CASFKWGANTGELFF.

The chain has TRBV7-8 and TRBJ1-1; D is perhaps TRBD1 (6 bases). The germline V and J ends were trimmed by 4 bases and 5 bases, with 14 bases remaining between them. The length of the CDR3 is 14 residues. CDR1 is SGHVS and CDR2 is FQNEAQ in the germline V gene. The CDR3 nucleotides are TGTGCCAGCAGCTGGGACTCTAGGGGGACTGAAGCTTTCTTT. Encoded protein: CASSWDSRGTEAFF.